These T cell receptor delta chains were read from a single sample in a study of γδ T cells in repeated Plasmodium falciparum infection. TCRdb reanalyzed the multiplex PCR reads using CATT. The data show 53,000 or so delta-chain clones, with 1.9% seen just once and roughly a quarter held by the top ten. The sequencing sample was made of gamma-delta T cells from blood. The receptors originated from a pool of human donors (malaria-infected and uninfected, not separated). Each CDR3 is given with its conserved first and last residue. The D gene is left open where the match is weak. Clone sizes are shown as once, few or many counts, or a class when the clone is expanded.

CDR3aa: CALGARPFLGDIRDTDKLIF
CDR3nt: TGTGCTCTTGGGGCAAGACCCTTTCTGGGGGATATTCGGGACACCGATAAACTCATCTTT
v_gene: TRDV1
j_gene: TRDJ1
abundance: many
d_gene: TRDD3

CDR3aa: CALGELIWTDGDWDTDKLIF
CDR3nt: TGTGCTCTTGGGGAACTTATATGGACAGACGGGGACTGGGACACCGATAAACTCATCTTT
v_gene: TRDV1
j_gene: TRDJ1
abundance: medium-sized
d_gene: -

CDR3aa: CALGDNPNYWGDFDKLIF
CDR3nt: TGTGCTCTTGGGGACAATCCCAACTACTGGGGAGATTTCGATAAACTCATCTTT
v_gene: TRDV1
j_gene: TRDJ1
abundance: many
d_gene: TRDD3

CDR3aa: CALGDPNIYWGIHRVVDNTDKLIF
CDR3nt: TGTGCTCTTGGGGACCCGAACATTTACTGGGGGATACACCGGGTGGTTGATAACACCGATAAACTCATCTTT
v_gene: TRDV1
j_gene: TRDJ1
abundance: many
d_gene: TRDD3

CDR3aa: CALGESVVFRGYRTTDKLIF
CDR3nt: TGTGCTCTTGGGGAATCCGTCGTCTTCAGGGGGTACAGGACCACCGATAAACTCATCTTT
v_gene: TRDV1
j_gene: TRDJ1
abundance: many
d_gene: -

CDR3aa: CALGDFSFLPAGFDWYTDKLIF
CDR3nt: TGTGCTCTTGGGGATTTCAGCTTCCTACCGGCTGGGTTTGATTGGTACACCGATAAACTCATCTTT
v_gene: TRDV1
j_gene: TRDJ1
abundance: many
d_gene: TRDD2

CDR3aa: CALGELGPTGVLPLLRTDKLIF
CDR3nt: TGTGCTCTTGGGGAACTAGGCCCCACTGGGGTGTTACCGCTACTCCGCACCGATAAACTCATCTTT
v_gene: TRDV1
j_gene: TRDJ1
abundance: many
d_gene: TRDD3

CDR3aa: CALGEHDWGLNTDKLIF
CDR3nt: TGTGCTCTTGGGGAACATGACTGGGGGCTGAACACCGATAAACTCATCTTT
v_gene: TRDV1
j_gene: TRDJ1
abundance: medium-sized
d_gene: TRDD3

CDR3aa: CAFDPPLLYTDKLIF
CDR3nt: TGTGCCTTTGACCCACCCCTACTATATACCGATAAGCTCATCTTT
v_gene: TRDV3
j_gene: TRDJ1
abundance: many
d_gene: -

CDR3aa: CAFAPNTDKLIF
CDR3nt: TGTGCCTTCGCCCCCAACACCGATAAACTCATCTTT
v_gene: TRDV3
j_gene: TRDJ1
abundance: medium-sized
d_gene: -

CDR3aa: CALGERFGVYHPTYWGIPDKLIF
CDR3nt: TGTGCTCTTGGGGAACGGTTCGGGGTATATCACCCAACGTACTGGGGGATACCCGATAAACTCATCTTT
v_gene: TRDV1
j_gene: TRDJ1
abundance: many
d_gene: TRDD3

CDR3aa: CAVLWGIPPDKLIF
CDR3nt: TGCGCCGTACTCTGGGGGATTCCTCCGGATAAACTCATCTTT
v_gene: TRDV3
j_gene: TRDJ1
abundance: few
d_gene: TRDD3

CDR3aa: CACDRLLGDSLDRHTDKLIF
CDR3nt: TGTGCCTGTGACAGACTGCTGGGGGATTCGCTAGACCGACACACCGATAAACTCATCTTT
v_gene: TRDV2
j_gene: TRDJ1
abundance: medium-sized
d_gene: TRDD3

CDR3aa: CALGEHGSTGGYGIHELIF
CDR3nt: TGTGCTCTTGGGGAACATGGGAGTACTGGGGGATATGGGATCCATGAACTCATCTTT
v_gene: TRDV1
j_gene: TRDJ1
abundance: many
d_gene: TRDD3

CDR3aa: CAFVEGRNWDLVYTDKLIF
CDR3nt: TGTGCCTTCGTGGAAGGGAGGAACTGGGATCTAGTTTACACCGATAAACTCATCTTT
v_gene: TRDV3
j_gene: TRDJ1
abundance: medium-sized
d_gene: -

CDR3aa: CALGELDASDFPYWGICGTDKLIF
CDR3nt: TGTGCTCTTGGGGAACTAGATGCATCTGACTTCCCGTACTGGGGGATATGTGGTACCGATAAACTCATCTTT
v_gene: TRDV1
j_gene: TRDJ1
abundance: many
d_gene: TRDD3

CDR3aa: CALGETFPIWDWGSDKLIF
CDR3nt: TGTGCTCTTGGGGAAACTTTCCCTATCTGGGACTGGGGGTCCGATAAACTCATCTTT
v_gene: TRDV1
j_gene: TRDJ1
abundance: medium-sized
d_gene: TRDD3

CDR3aa: CALGNPSFPTGGPYTDKLIF
CDR3nt: TGTGCTCTTGGGAACCCCTCATTCCCGACTGGGGGCCCGTACACCGATAAACTCATCTTT
v_gene: TRDV1
j_gene: TRDJ1
abundance: many
d_gene: TRDD3

CDR3aa: CAFRAFPSYMGDTDKLIF
CDR3nt: TGTGCCTTTAGAGCCTTCCCCTCCTATATGGGGGATACGGATAAACTCATCTTT
v_gene: TRDV3
j_gene: TRDJ1
abundance: medium-sized
d_gene: TRDD3

CDR3aa: CALGEFSSFSLRVNWGIRDEGTDKLIF
CDR3nt: TGTGCTCTTGGGGAATTTTCCTCCTTTTCCTTGCGGGTGAACTGGGGGATACGAGATGAGGGAACCGATAAACTCATCTTT
v_gene: TRDV1
j_gene: TRDJ1
abundance: many
d_gene: TRDD3

CDR3aa: CAFHRYWGIRPNRWLIF
CDR3nt: TGTGCCTTTCACCGGTACTGGGGGATACGTCCAAATAGGTGGCTCATCTTT
v_gene: TRDV3
j_gene: TRDJ1
abundance: medium-sized
d_gene: TRDD3

CDR3aa: CALGEDPTDIPYWGTLTDKLIF
CDR3nt: TGTGCTCTTGGGGAAGATCCTACTGATATACCATACTGGGGGACTCTAACCGATAAACTCATCTTT
v_gene: TRDV1
j_gene: TRDJ1
abundance: few
d_gene: TRDD3

CDR3aa: CACDTVRRSGDSVYTDKLIF
CDR3nt: TGTGCCTGTGACACCGTGAGGCGATCTGGGGATTCTGTTTACACCGATAAACTCATCTTT
v_gene: TRDV2
j_gene: TRDJ1
abundance: many
d_gene: -

CDR3aa: CACDFTGLSSWDTRQMFF
CDR3nt: TGTGCCTGTGACTTTACTGGTCTTAGCTCCTGGGACACCCGACAGATGTTTTTC
v_gene: TRDV2
j_gene: TRDJ3
abundance: many
d_gene: -

CDR3aa: CASYCLGDTVWYTDKLIF
CDR3nt: TGTGCCTCTTATTGCCTGGGGGATACTGTTTGGTACACCGATAAACTCATCTTT
v_gene: TRDV3
j_gene: TRDJ1
abundance: medium-sized
d_gene: TRDD3

CDR3aa: CACDVLGDTGPDTDKLIF
CDR3nt: TGTGCCTGTGACGTACTGGGGGATACGGGGCCTGACACCGATAAACTCATCTTT
v_gene: TRDV2
j_gene: TRDJ1
abundance: many
d_gene: TRDD3

CDR3aa: CALGVSYFLFSRSTDKLIF
CDR3nt: TGTGCTCTTGGGGTCTCCTATTTCCTCTTTAGCAGGAGCACCGATAAACTCATCTTT
v_gene: TRDV1
j_gene: TRDJ1
abundance: many
d_gene: -